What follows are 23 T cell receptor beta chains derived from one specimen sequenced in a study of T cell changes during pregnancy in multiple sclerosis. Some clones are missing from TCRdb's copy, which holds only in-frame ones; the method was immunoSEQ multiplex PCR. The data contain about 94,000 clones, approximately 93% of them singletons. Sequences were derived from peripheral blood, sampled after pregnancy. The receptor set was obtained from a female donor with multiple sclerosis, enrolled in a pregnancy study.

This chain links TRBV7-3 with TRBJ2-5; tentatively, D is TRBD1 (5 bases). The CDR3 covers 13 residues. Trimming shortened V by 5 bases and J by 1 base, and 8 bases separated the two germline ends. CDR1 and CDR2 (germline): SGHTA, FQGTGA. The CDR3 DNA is TGTGCCAGCAGCGCCAGGGTCCAAGAGACCCAGTACTTC. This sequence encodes CASSARVQETQYF.

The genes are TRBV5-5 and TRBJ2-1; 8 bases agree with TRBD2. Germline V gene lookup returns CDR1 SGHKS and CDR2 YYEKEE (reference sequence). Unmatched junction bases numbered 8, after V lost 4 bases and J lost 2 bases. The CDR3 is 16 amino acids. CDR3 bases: TGTGCCAGCAGCGAAGGGACTAGACTTACCTACAATGAGCAGTTCTTC. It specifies CASSEGTRLTYNEQFF. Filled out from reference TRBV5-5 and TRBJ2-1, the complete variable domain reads DAGVTQSPTHLIKTRGQQVTLRCSPISGHKSVSWYQQVLGQGPQFIFQYYEKEERGRGNFPDRFSARQFPNYSSELNVNALLLGDSALYLCASSEGTRLTYNEQFFGPGTRLTVL.

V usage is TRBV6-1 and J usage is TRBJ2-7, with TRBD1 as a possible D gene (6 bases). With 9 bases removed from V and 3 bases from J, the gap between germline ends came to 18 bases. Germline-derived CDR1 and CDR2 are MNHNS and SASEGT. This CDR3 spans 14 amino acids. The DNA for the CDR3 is TGTGCCAGTTCCTATAACAGGGATTACTACGAGCAGTACTTC. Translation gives CASSYNRDYYEQYF.

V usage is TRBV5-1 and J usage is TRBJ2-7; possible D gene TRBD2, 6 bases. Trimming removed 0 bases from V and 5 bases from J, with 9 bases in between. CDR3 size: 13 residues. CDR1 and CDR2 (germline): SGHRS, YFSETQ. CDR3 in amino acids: CASSLVGGDEQYF. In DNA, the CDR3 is TGCGCCAGCAGCTTGGTCGGCGGGGACGAGCAGTACTTC. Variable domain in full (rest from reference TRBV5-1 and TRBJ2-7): KAGVTQTPRYLIKTRGQQVTLSCSPISGHRSVSWYQQTPGQGLQFLFEYFSETQRNKGNFPGRFSGRQFSNSRSEMNVSTLELGDSALYLCASSLVGGDEQYFGPGTRLTVT.

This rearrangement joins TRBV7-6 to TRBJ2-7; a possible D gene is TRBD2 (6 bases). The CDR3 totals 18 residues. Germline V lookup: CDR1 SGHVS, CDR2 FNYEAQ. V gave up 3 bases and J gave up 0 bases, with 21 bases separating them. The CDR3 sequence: CASSFSPSIGGYSYEQYF. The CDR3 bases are TGTGCCAGCAGCTTTTCCCCATCGATCGGGGGATACTCCTACGAGCAGTACTTC.

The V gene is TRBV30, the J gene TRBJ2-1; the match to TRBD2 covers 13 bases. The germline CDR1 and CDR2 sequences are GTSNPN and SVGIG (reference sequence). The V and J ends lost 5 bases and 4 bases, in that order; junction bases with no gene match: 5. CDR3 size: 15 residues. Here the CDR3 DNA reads TGTGCCTGGCAACGACTAGCGGGAGGATACAATGAGCAGTTCTTC. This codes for CAWQRLAGGYNEQFF.

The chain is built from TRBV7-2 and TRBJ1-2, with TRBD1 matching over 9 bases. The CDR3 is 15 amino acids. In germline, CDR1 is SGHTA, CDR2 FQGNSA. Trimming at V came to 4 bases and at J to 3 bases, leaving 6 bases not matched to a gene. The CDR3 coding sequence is TGTGCCAGCAGCTCTACGGACAGGGGAGACTATGGCTACACCTTC. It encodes CASSSTDRGDYGYTF.

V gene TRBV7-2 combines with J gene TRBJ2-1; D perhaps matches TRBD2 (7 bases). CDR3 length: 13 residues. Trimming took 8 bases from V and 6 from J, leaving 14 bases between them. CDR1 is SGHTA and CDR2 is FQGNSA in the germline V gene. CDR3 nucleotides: TGTGCCAGCCGCGAGGGGGGGGGCAATGAGCAGTTCTTC. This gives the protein CASREGGGNEQFF.

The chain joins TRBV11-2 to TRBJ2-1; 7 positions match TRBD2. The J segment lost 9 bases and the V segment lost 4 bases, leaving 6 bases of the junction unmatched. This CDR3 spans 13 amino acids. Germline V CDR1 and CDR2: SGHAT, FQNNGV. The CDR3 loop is CASSYPGRFEQFF. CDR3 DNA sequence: TGTGCCAGCAGCTACCCCGGGAGGTTTGAGCAGTTCTTC.

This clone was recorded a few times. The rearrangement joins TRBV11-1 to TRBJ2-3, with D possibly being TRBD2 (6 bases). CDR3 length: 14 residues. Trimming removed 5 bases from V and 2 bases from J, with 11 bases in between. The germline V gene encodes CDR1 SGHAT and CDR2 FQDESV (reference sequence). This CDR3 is CASSLRDFTDTQYF. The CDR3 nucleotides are TGTGCCAGCAGCCTCCGGGACTTCACAGATACGCAGTATTTT.

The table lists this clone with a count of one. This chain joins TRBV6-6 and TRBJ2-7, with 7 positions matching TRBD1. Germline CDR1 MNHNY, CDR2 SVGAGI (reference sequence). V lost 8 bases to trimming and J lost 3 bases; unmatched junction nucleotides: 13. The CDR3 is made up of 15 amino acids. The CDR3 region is CASGQDAPRFYEQYF. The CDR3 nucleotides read TGTGCCAGCGGACAGGACGCCCCGCGGTTCTACGAGCAGTACTTC.

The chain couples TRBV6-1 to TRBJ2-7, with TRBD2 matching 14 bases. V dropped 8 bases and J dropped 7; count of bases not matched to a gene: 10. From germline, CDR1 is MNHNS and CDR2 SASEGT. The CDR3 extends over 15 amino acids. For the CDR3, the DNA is TGTGCCAGCGGCCGACTAGCGGGAGGGCCAGAGGAGCAGTACTTC. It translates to CASGRLAGGPEEQYF.

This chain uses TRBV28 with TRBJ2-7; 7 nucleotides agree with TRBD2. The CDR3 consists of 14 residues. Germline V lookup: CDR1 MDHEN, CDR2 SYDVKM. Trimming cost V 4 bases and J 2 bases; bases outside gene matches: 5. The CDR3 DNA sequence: TGTGCCAGCAGTTGGGGGGGGACTACCTACGAGCAGTACTTC. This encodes CASSWGGTTYEQYF.

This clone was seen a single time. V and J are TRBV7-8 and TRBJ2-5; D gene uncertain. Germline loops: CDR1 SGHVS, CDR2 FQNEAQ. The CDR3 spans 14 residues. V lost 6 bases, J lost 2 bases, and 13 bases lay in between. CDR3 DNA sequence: TGTGCCAGCAGTTATTACACCGGGCAAGAGACCCAGTACTTC. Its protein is CASSYYTGQETQYF.

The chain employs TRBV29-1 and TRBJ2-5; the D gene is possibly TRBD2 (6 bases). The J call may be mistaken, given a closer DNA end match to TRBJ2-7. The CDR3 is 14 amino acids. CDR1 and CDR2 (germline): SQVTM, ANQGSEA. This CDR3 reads CSVDVSGLSYEQYF. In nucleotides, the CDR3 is TGCAGCGTTGACGTTTCGGGACTCTCCTACGAGCAGTACTTC.

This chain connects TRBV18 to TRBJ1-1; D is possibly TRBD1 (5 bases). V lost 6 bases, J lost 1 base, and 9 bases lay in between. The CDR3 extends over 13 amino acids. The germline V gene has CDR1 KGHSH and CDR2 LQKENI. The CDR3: CASSVGQNTEAFF. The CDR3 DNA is TGTGCCAGCTCGGTCGGACAGAACACTGAAGCTTTCTTT.

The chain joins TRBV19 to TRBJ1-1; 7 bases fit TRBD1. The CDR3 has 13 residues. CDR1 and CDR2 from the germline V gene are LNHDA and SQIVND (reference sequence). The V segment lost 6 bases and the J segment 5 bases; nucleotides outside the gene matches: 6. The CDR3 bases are TGTGCCAGTAGCCCACAGGGGAGGACTGAAGCTTTCTTT. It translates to CASSPQGRTEAFF. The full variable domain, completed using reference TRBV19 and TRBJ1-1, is DGGITQSPKYLFRKEGQNVTLSCEQNLNHDAMYWYRQDPGQGLRLIYYSQIVNDFQKGDIAEGYSVSREKKESFPLTVTSAQKNPTAFYLCASSPQGRTEAFFGQGTRLTVV.

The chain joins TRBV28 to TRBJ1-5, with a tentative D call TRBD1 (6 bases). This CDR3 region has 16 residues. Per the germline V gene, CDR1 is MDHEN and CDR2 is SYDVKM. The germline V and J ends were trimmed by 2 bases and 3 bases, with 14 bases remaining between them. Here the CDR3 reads CASSLRGEGHNQPQHF. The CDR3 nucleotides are TGTGCCAGCAGTTTAAGGGGGGAGGGGCACAATCAGCCCCAGCATTTT.

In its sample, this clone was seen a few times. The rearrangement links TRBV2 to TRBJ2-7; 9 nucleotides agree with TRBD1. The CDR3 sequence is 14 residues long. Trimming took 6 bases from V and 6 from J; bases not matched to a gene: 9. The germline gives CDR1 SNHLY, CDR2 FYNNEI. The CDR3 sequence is CASRSGTGTAEQYF. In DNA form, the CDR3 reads TGTGCCAGCAGATCCGGGACAGGGACGGCCGAGCAGTACTTC.

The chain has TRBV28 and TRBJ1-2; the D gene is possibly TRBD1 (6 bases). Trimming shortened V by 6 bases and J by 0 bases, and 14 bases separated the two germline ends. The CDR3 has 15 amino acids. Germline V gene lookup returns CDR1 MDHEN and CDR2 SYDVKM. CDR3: CASRPTGPSNYGYTF. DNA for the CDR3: TGTGCCAGCAGGCCGACAGGTCCGTCTAACTATGGCTACACCTTC.

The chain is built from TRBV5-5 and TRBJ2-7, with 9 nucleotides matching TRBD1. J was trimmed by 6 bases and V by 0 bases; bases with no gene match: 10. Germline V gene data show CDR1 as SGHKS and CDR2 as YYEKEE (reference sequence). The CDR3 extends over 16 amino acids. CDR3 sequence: CASSLAGTGGVSEQYF. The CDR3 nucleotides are TGTGCCAGCAGCTTGGCGGGAACAGGGGGCGTTTCCGAGCAGTACTTC.

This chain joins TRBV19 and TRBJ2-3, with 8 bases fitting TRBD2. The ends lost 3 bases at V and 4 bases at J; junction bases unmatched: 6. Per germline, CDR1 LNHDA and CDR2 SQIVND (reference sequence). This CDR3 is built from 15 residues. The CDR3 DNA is TGTGCCAGTAGTATTACTAGCGGAGTGTCAGATACGCAGTATTTT. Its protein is CASSITSGVSDTQYF.

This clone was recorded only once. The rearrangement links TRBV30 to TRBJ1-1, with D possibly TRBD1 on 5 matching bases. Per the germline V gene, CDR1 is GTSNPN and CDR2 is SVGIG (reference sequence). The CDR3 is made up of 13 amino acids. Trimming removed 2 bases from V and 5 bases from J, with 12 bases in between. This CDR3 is CAWSKYRQTEAFF. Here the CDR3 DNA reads TGTGCCTGGAGTAAATACAGGCAGACTGAAGCTTTCTTT.